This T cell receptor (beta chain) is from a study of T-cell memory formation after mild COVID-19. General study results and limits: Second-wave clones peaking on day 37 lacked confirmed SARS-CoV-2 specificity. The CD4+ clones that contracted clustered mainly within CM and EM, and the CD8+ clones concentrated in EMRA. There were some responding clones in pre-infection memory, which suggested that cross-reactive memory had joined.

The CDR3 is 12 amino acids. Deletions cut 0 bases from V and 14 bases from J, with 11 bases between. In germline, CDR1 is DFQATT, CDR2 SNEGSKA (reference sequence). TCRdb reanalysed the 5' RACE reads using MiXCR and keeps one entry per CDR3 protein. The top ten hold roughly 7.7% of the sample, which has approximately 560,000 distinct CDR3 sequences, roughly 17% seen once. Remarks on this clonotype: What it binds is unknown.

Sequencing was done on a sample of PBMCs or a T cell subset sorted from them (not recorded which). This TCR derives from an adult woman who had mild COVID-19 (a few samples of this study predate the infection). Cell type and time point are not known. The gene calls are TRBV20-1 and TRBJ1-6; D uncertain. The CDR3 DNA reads TGCAGTGCTAGAGAAGCAAGTCAATCCCTCCACTTT. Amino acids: CSAREASQSLHF.